Listed below are T cell receptor beta chains from one sample, sequenced in a study of CD8 T cells in ankylosing spondylitis. TCRdb fed the 5' RACE reads into MiXCR, producing one record per CDR3 protein. The table lists a few hundred thousand distinct CDR3 sequences, about 20% of them singletons. Material: blood, either unsorted or a sorted T cell fraction (not recorded which). The receptors shown here come from a male donor with ankylosing spondylitis or in good health (not recorded which). Both conserved end residues are part of each CDR3. Fields, in order: clone size, V gene, J gene, D gene, CDR3 DNA, CDR3 protein. The D gene is left open where the match is weak. Size is omitted from some rows. Given values are once, few, many or a class for expanded clones.

many,TRBV20-1,TRBJ2-3,TRBD1,TGCAGTGCTAGGGACAGGGGTGTCCATACGCAGTATTTT,CSARDRGVHTQYF
-,TRBV3-1,TRBJ2-1,-,TGTGCCAGCAGCCCCCTGGACCCCTCCTACAATGAGCAGTTCTTC,CASSPLDPSYNEQFF
few,TRBV7-3,TRBJ2-2,-,TGTGCCAGCAGCTTCATGACAGGCGCGAACACCGGGGAGCTGTTTTTT,CASSFMTGANTGELFF
-,TRBV4-1,TRBJ2-1,TRBD1,TGCGCCAGCAGCCAACAACCGGGACAGGGGTCAAATGAGCAGTTCTTC,CASSQQPGQGSNEQFF
few,TRBV20-1,TRBJ2-5,-,TGCAGTGCTAAATGGCGGAAATGGACAGCGCCTCGAGAGGACCAGTACTTC,CSAKWRKWTAPREDQYF
few,TRBV15,TRBJ1-1,-,TGTGCCACCAGCAGAGATGCGTGGACTGAAGCTTTCTTT,CATSRDAWTEAFF
-,TRBV5-1,TRBJ1-2,-,TGCGCCAGCAGCGGGGACATCGGGGTCTATGGCTACACCTTC,CASSGDIGVYGYTF
-,TRBV20-1,TRBJ2-3,TRBD2,TGCAGTGCCACCCCGGGTAGCGGGGGGGGCACAGATACGCAGTATTTT,CSATPGSGGGTDTQYF
-,TRBV6-5,TRBJ2-1,TRBD1,TGTGCCAGCAGTTTTAGGCCGGGACAGGGGGTTGAGCAGTTCTTC,CASSFRPGQGVEQFF
few,TRBV24-1,TRBJ2-7,-,TGTGCCACCAGTGATACCTCCGGTGGCTCCTACGAGCAGTACTTC,CATSDTSGGSYEQYF
-,TRBV11-2,TRBJ1-1,-,TGTGCCAGCAGCTTTGGTTGGAACACTGAAGCTTTCTTT,CASSFGWNTEAFF
few,TRBV11-1,TRBJ1-6,-,TGTGCCAGCAGCGGACCCAATTCACCCCTCCACTTT,CASSGPNSPLHF
-,TRBV6-1,TRBJ2-2,TRBD1,TGTGCCAGCAGGCCCGGGACAGGGGTCACCGGGGAGCTGTTTTTT,CASRPGTGVTGELFF
many,TRBV29-1,TRBJ2-1,TRBD2,TGCAGCGCCCTCCCGGCTGGGCGGGAGGGCAATGAGCAGTTCTTC,CSALPAGREGNEQFF
-,TRBV11-2,TRBJ2-7,TRBD2,TGTGCCAGCAGCCCGGAGGCGGGGGCCTACGAGCAGTACTTC,CASSPEAGAYEQYF
-,TRBV12-2,TRBJ2-3,-,TGTGCAAGTCGCTTGCGGACTAGCGGAGGGAATACGCAGTATTTT,CASRLRTSGGNTQYF
-,TRBV7-8,TRBJ2-5,-,TGTGCCAGCAGCTTAGTCGGGCCAAAAGAGACCCAGTACTTC,CASSLVGPKETQYF
-,TRBV3-1,TRBJ1-2,-,TGTGCCAGCAGCCAAGAATTGCGGGGCCTCAACTATGGCTACACCTTC,CASSQELRGLNYGYTF
-,TRBV4-1,TRBJ2-3,-,TGCGCCAGCAGCCAAGACGGGGCCCGCACAGATACGCAGTATTTT,CASSQDGARTDTQYF
-,TRBV6-1,TRBJ2-7,TRBD2,TGTGCCAGCAGACTAGCGGGAGGCCTTTACGAGCAGTACTTC,CASRLAGGLYEQYF
few,TRBV7-9,TRBJ2-3,TRBD2,TGTGCCAGCAGCTTCAGGACTAGCGGGACCACAGATACGCAGTATTTT,CASSFRTSGTTDTQYF
few,TRBV4-3,TRBJ2-6,-,TGCGCCAGCAGCCAGAGGGGGACGGGGCTAAGTAGCTCTGGGGCCAACGTCCTGACTTTC,CASSQRGTGLSSSGANVLTF
few,TRBV27,TRBJ2-3,-,TGTGCCAGCACCTCCCCCGGCGGGGATACGCAGTATTTT,CASTSPGGDTQYF
-,TRBV4-1,TRBJ2-1,-,TGCGCCAGCAGCCTAAGAGATCCGCGGGACAATGAGCAGTTCTTC,CASSLRDPRDNEQFF
few,TRBV9,TRBJ2-3,-,TGTGCCAGCAGCGTAGTCGGGAACGAAGCAGATACGCAGTATTTT,CASSVVGNEADTQYF
few,TRBV14,TRBJ1-1,-,TGTGCCAGCAGCCAGTTGGGGGACTCAATGAACACTGAAGCTTTCTTT,CASSQLGDSMNTEAFF
few,TRBV4-1,TRBJ2-7,-,TGCGCCAGCAGCCAAGAGGGGACGCCGAACTACGAGCAGTACTTC,CASSQEGTPNYEQYF
few,TRBV12-3/TRBV12-4,TRBJ2-2,-,TGTGCCAGCAGTTTATCCACGAACACCGGGGAGCTGTTTTTT,CASSLSTNTGELFF
many,TRBV11-2,TRBJ2-3,-,TGTGCCAGCAGCTCGAGCGGGTCTGTGGGAGATACGCAGTATTTT,CASSSSGSVGDTQYF
-,TRBV5-1,TRBJ2-7,TRBD2,TGCGCCAGCGGACCGACTAGCGGGCCTTCCTACGAGCAGTACTTC,CASGPTSGPSYEQYF
few,TRBV20-1,TRBJ1-1,-,TGCAGTGCGCCCCCACAAGTGGGCACTGAAGCTTTCTTT,CSAPPQVGTEAFF
few,TRBV3-1,TRBJ2-2,TRBD2,TGTGCCAGCAGCCTTAGCGGGAGCGACACCGGGGAGCTGTTTTTT,CASSLSGSDTGELFF
few,TRBV25-1,TRBJ2-2,TRBD1,TGTGCCAGCAGTGGAGGGGACAGGGGAACCGGGGAGCTGTTTTTT,CASSGGDRGTGELFF
-,TRBV7-9,TRBJ2-7,-,TGTGCCAGTAGCCCGACAGGATTCTCCTACGAGCAGTACTTC,CASSPTGFSYEQYF
once,TRBV4-1,TRBJ1-3,-,TGCGCCAGCAGCCCTACGGCGGGTCCGGAAAACACCATATATTTT,CASSPTAGPENTIYF
few,TRBV5-1,TRBJ2-1,TRBD2,TGCGCCAGCAGCCGACTAGCGGGAGTAGATGAGCAGTTCTTC,CASSRLAGVDEQFF
-,TRBV4-3,TRBJ2-3,-,TGCGCCAGCAGCCAGGGGACAATGGGAAGCACAGATACGCAGTATTTT,CASSQGTMGSTDTQYF
-,TRBV29-1,TRBJ1-5,-,TGCAGCGTTTCGGACGTACAGGGCCTCAATCAGCCCCAGCATTTT,CSVSDVQGLNQPQHF
few,TRBV29-1,TRBJ2-1,TRBD2,TGCAGCGTTTCCGGGACTAGCGGGAGGATCTACAATGAGCAGTTCTTC,CSVSGTSGRIYNEQFF
-,TRBV12-5,TRBJ2-7,TRBD2,TGTGCTAGTGGTTTGCCCGGACTGGGACTAACCTACGAGCAGTACTTC,CASGLPGLGLTYEQYF
few,TRBV5-1,TRBJ2-7,-,TGCGCCAGCAGCGGAACCCGCGGGGACGAGCAGTACTTC,CASSGTRGDEQYF
few,TRBV29-1,TRBJ1-2,TRBD1,TGCAGCGTGACAGGGGGGTCTAACTATGGCTACACCTTC,CSVTGGSNYGYTF
-,TRBV29-1,TRBJ2-7,-,TGCAGCGGCCGGGACCTAGGCTACGAGCAGTACTTC,CSGRDLGYEQYF
-,TRBV7-8,TRBJ1-2,-,TGTGCCAGCAGCTTAGAGGGTTATTGGGAATCACGCGGCTACACCTTC,CASSLEGYWESRGYTF
many,TRBV29-1,TRBJ2-1,-,TGCAGCGTTGAGACGGAAGCCTACAATGAGCAGTTCTTC,CSVETEAYNEQFF
many,TRBV28,TRBJ2-7,TRBD1,TGTGCCAGCAGTTTACACAGGGGCGAGGTCGAGCAGTACTTC,CASSLHRGEVEQYF
-,TRBV4-1,TRBJ1-1,-,TGCGCCAGCAGTTTCGTGACAGCTATGAACACTGAAGCTTTCTTT,CASSFVTAMNTEAFF
few,TRBV7-9,TRBJ1-4,-,TGTGCCAGCAGCCCCGACTCCCGTCCCATCGACGGACTGTTTTTT,CASSPDSRPIDGLFF
few,TRBV15,TRBJ2-5,TRBD1,TGTGCCACCAGCGGAATTGACAGGGACCAAGAGACCCAGTACTTC,CATSGIDRDQETQYF
few,TRBV29-1,TRBJ2-1,TRBD2,TGCAGCGTCGTGGGGTTACCCGGGACTAGCGGAAATGAGCAGTTCTTC,CSVVGLPGTSGNEQFF
few,TRBV20-1,TRBJ2-1,-,TGCAGTGCTAGGGAGGAGGCGCGGGAATACAATGAGCAGTTCTTC,CSAREEAREYNEQFF
-,TRBV12-3/TRBV12-4,TRBJ2-2,-,TGTGCCAGCAGTTTTAACTCCAACACCGGGGAGCTGTTTTTT,CASSFNSNTGELFF
many,TRBV6-4,TRBJ2-3,TRBD1,TGTGCCAGCAGTGGGACAGGGACAGATACGCAGTATTTT,CASSGTGTDTQYF